Included here is one T cell receptor (beta chain) sequence, with context. Antigen unknown. Alongside a J-beta primer mix, a sample-barcoded 5' primer served in a second PCR lasting about 7 to 12 cycles. Per-sample output comprised a minimum of 2.5 million paired-end reads containing CDR3. A single record per CDR3 protein comes from TCRdb applying MiXCR to the 5' RACE reads. The sample lists more than 800,000 distinct CDR3 sequences, around 45% occurring once. The sample comes from a study of blood T cells in healthy people across ages. General study results and limits: Both higher diversity and more naive CD4+ cells marked long-lived donors when set against aged donors. A strong correlation between TCR beta diversity and naive T cell percentage was seen.

The receptor was derived from a woman aged 60-75 years in good health. The sequencing sample was made of blood.

The CDR3: CASSQSSGRSTGELFF. The CDR3 DNA reads as TGTGCCAGCAGTCAATCTAGCGGGAGGAGCACCGGGGAGCTGTTTTTT. This chain links TRBV6-6 with TRBJ2-2, with 11 bases matching TRBD2. The CDR3 sequence is 16 residues long. Germline CDR1 reads MNHNY; CDR2 reads SVGAGI (reference sequence). With 5 bases clipped from V and 4 bases from J, the junction kept 6 bases outside the gene matches.